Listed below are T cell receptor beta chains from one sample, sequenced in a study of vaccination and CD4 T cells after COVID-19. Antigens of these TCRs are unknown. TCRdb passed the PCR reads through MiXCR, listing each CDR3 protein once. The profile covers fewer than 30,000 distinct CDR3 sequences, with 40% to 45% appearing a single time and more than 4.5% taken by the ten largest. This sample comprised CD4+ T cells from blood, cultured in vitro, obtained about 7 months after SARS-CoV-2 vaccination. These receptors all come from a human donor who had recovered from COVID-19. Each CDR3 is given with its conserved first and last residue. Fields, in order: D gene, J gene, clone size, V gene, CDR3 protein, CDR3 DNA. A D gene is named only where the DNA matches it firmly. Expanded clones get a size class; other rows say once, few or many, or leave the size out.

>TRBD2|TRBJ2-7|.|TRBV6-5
CASSSPTSGSASEQYF
TGTGCCAGCAGTTCCCCGACTAGCGGGAGTGCTAGCGAGCAGTACTTC
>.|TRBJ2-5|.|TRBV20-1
CSARDLSGYQETQYF
TGCAGTGCTAGAGATTTGTCGGGGTACCAAGAGACCCAGTACTTC
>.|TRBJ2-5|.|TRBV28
CASSPPPLETQYF
TGTGCCAGCAGTCCCCCCCCCTTAGAGACCCAGTACTTC
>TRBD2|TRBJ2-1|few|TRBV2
CASSSETSGNEQFF
TGTGCCAGCAGTTCTGAGACTAGCGGCAATGAGCAGTTCTTC
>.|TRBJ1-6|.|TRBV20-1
CSAKPPGQFYNSPLHF
TGCAGTGCTAAACCGCCAGGCCAATTTTATAATTCACCCCTCCACTTT
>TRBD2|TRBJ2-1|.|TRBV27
CASSLEVGAGAGYNEQFF
TGTGCCAGCAGTTTAGAGGTGGGAGCGGGAGCGGGTTACAATGAGCAGTTCTTC
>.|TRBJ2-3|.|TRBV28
CASSRTPSVTDTQYF
TGTGCCAGCAGCCGGACACCCAGCGTCACAGATACGCAGTATTTT
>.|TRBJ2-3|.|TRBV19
CATNEGGPTDTQYF
TGTGCCACTAACGAGGGGGGACCGACAGATACGCAGTATTTT
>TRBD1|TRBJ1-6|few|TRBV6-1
CASSRQGFNSPLHF
TGTGCCAGCAGTCGACAGGGATTTAATTCACCCCTCCACTTT
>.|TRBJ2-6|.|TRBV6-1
CASSESHSGANVLTF
TGTGCCAGCAGTGAGTCCCACTCTGGGGCCAACGTCCTGACTTTC
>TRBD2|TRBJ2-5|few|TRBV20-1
CSGKPGLASETQYF
TGCAGTGGCAAACCGGGACTAGCTTCCGAGACCCAGTACTTC
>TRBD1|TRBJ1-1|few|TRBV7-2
CASSLDTRDRGIVTEAFF
TGTGCCAGCAGCTTAGACACCCGGGACAGGGGGATAGTCACTGAAGCTTTCTTT
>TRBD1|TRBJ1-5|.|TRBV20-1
CSASRGSWGQGDQPQHF
TGCAGTGCTAGTAGGGGATCTTGGGGACAGGGAGATCAGCCCCAGCATTTT
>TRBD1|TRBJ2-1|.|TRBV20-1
CSAFGQGADNEQFF
TGCAGTGCTTTCGGACAGGGGGCGGACAATGAGCAGTTCTTC
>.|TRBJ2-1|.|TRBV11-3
CASSSDRLNEQFF
TGTGCCAGCAGCTCCGACAGGCTAAATGAGCAGTTCTTC
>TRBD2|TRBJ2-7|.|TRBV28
CASSSPWGGSYEQYF
TGTGCCAGCAGTTCTCCCTGGGGCGGGAGCTACGAGCAGTACTTC
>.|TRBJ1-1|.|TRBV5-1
CASSLGRVITEAFF
TGCGCCAGCAGCTTAGGCAGGGTTATCACTGAAGCTTTCTTT
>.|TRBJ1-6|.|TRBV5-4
CASSFPGSNSPLHF
TGTGCCAGCAGCTTCCCAGGGTCGAATTCACCCCTCCACTTT
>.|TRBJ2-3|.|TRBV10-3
CAISAKSTDTQYF
TGTGCCATTTCCGCGAAGAGCACAGATACGCAGTATTTT
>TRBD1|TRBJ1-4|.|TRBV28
CASRSRDSREKLFF
TGTGCCAGCAGAAGCCGGGACAGTCGGGAAAAACTGTTTTTT
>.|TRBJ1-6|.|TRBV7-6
CASSSEVGGYSPLHF
TGTGCCAGCAGCAGCGAAGTGGGGGGCTATTCACCCCTCCACTTT
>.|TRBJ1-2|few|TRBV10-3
CAISPGYYGYTF
TGTGCCATCAGTCCAGGGTACTATGGCTACACCTTC
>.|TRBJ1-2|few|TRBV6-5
CASSYEDTIYGYTF
TGTGCCAGCAGTTACGAGGACACCATCTATGGCTACACCTTC
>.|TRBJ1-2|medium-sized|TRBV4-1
CASSQERAVGNYGYTF
TGCGCCAGCAGCCAAGAAAGGGCAGTGGGGAACTATGGCTACACCTTC
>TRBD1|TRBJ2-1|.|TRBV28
CASSTGGYNEQFF
TGTGCCAGCAGCACAGGGGGCTACAATGAGCAGTTCTTC
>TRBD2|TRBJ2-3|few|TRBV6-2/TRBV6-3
CASSSIAGLGGDTQYF
TGTGCCAGCAGTAGCATAGCGGGACTGGGGGGGGATACGCAGTATTTT
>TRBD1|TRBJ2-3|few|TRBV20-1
CSARRSGQGVGTDTQYF
TGCAGTGCCCGAAGGAGCGGACAGGGGGTAGGGACAGATACGCAGTATTTT
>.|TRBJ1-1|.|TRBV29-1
CSVVSLSRNTEAFF
TGCAGCGTTGTAAGTCTATCCAGGAACACTGAAGCTTTCTTT
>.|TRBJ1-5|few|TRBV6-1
CASLDMGNQPQHF
TGTGCCAGCCTTGACATGGGCAATCAGCCCCAGCATTTT
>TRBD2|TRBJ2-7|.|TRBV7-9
CASSLVKTSGKNVHEQYF
TGTGCCAGCAGCTTAGTCAAGACTAGCGGGAAGAACGTCCACGAGCAGTACTTC
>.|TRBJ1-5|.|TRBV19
CASRTNRRTNQPQHF
TGTGCCAGTAGAACAAATAGACGGACCAATCAGCCCCAGCATTTT
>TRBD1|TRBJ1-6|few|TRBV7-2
CASSLGGTGSDSPLHF
TGTGCCAGCAGCTTAGGAGGGACAGGGAGTGATTCACCCCTCCACTTT
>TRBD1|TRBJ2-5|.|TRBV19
CASSGTGGSETQYF
TGTGCCAGTAGCGGGACAGGGGGGTCAGAGACCCAGTACTTC
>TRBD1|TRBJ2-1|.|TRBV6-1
CASAVDRDGDEQFF
TGTGCCAGCGCGGTTGACAGGGATGGGGATGAGCAGTTCTTC
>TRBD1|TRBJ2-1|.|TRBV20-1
CSPGTAYNEQFF
TGCAGCCCTGGGACAGCATACAATGAGCAGTTCTTC
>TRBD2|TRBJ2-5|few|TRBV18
CASSPRVAGYQETQYF
TGTGCCAGCTCACCAAGGGTAGCGGGATACCAAGAGACCCAGTACTTC
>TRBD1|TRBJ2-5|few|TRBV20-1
CSARDYGTGEETQYF
TGCAGTGCTAGAGATTACGGGACAGGGGAAGAGACCCAGTACTTC
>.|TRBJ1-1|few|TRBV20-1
CSANSGRTEAFF
TGCAGTGCAAATTCAGGTCGGACTGAAGCTTTCTTT
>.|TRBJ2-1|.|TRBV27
CASSAAPPYNEQFF
TGTGCCAGCAGTGCCGCTCCACCGTACAATGAGCAGTTCTTC
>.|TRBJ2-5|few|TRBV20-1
CSARGRTQYF
TGCAGTGCTAGAGGGCGGACCCAGTACTTC
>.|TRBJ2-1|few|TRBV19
CASSTSSIRNVQFF
TGTGCCAGTAGTACCTCCTCTATTCGAAACGTGCAGTTCTTC
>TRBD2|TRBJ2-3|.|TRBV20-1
CSARKPGLMADTQYF
TGCAGTGCTCGAAAACCGGGACTAATGGCAGATACGCAGTATTTT
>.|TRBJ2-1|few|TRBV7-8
CASSPLTVLFF
TGTGCCAGCAGCCCACTCACGGTACTCTTCTTC
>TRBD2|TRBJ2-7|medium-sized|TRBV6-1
CASSEWTSGVTYEQYF
TGTGCCAGCAGTGAGTGGACTAGCGGGGTTACCTACGAGCAGTACTTC
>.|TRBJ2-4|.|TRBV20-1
CSARHPLAKNIQYF
TGCAGTGCTAGACATCCCCTAGCGAAGAACATTCAGTACTTC
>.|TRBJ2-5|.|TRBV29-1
CSVVRAETQYF
TGCAGCGTTGTCCGAGCGGAGACCCAGTACTTC
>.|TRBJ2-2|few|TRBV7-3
CASSATGGTGELFF
TGTGCCAGCAGCGCCACAGGAGGCACCGGGGAGCTGTTTTTT
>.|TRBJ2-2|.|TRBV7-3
CASSETGYTGELFF
TGTGCCAGCAGCGAAACAGGGTACACCGGGGAGCTGTTTTTT
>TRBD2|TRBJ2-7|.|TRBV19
CASSSGGLAGVFYEQYF
TGTGCCAGTAGTTCCGGCGGACTAGCGGGAGTCTTCTACGAGCAGTACTTC
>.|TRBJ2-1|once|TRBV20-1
CSARDLSGLDNEQFF
TGCAGTGCTAGAGATCTGAGCGGACTCGACAATGAGCAGTTCTTC
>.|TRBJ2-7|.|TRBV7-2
CASSPRGGSYEQYF
TGTGCCAGCAGCCCCAGGGGGGGATCCTACGAGCAGTACTTC
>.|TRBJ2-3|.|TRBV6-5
CASSYSQGRRNTQYF
TGTGCCAGCAGTTACTCTCAGGGAAGGAGAAATACGCAGTATTTT
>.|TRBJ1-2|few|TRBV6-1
CASNRGDPTPLIYGYTF
TGTGCCAGCAACCGAGGGGACCCCACTCCCCTCATCTATGGCTACACCTTC
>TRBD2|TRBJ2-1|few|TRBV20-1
CSASLLAGGSYNEQFF
TGCAGTGCTAGCCTTTTAGCGGGAGGCTCCTACAATGAGCAGTTCTTC
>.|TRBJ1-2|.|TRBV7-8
CASHSRDIANYGYTF
TGTGCCAGCCACTCAAGGGACATAGCTAACTATGGCTACACCTTC